This is a list of T cell receptor beta chains from one sample in a study of shared clonotypes between healthy human individuals. Assay: immunoSEQ multiplex PCR; the TCRdb copy retains only in-frame clones and omits some. Among about 2.4 million clones, 93% were seen once, and the ten largest hold 0.35% to 0.45%. The sequenced sample consisted of naive CD4+ T cells from PBMCs. These TCRs come from a young man in good health. Some clones in this sample may be carry-over from other donors' samples. CDR3s include the opening cysteine and the closing phenylalanine or tryptophan. D genes are given only for firm matches. Only some rows state a clone size, as once, few, many or a class for expanded clones.

j_gene: TRBJ2-5; d_gene: TRBD2; abundance: .; v_gene: TRBV5-1; CDR3nt: TGCGCCAGCAGTTTCGGGACTAGCGGCCTACAAGAGACCCAGTACTTC; CDR3aa: CASSFGTSGLQETQYF
j_gene: TRBJ1-1; d_gene: TRBD1; abundance: .; v_gene: TRBV9; CDR3nt: TGTGCCAGCAGCGTAGGAGGGACAGATAACACTGAAGCTTTCTTT; CDR3aa: CASSVGGTDNTEAFF
j_gene: TRBJ1-2; d_gene: TRBD1; abundance: .; v_gene: TRBV27; CDR3nt: TGTGCCAGCAGTCGCAGGGGGGCGGGCTATGGCTACACCTTC; CDR3aa: CASSRRGAGYGYTF
j_gene: TRBJ2-5; d_gene: TRBD1; abundance: .; v_gene: TRBV6-1; CDR3nt: TGTGCCAGCAGTGAACAGACAGGGGGGATGGAGACCCAGTACTTC; CDR3aa: CASSEQTGGMETQYF
j_gene: TRBJ1-4; d_gene: TRBD1; abundance: .; v_gene: TRBV29-1; CDR3nt: TGCAGCGTTGGGACAGGGACAACTAATGAAAAACTGTTTTTT; CDR3aa: CSVGTGTTNEKLFF
j_gene: TRBJ1-1; d_gene: .; abundance: few; v_gene: TRBV7-8; CDR3nt: TGTGCCAGCAGCTTAGCCGGTTGGAAGGAGATGGCTTTCTTT; CDR3aa: CASSLAGWKEMAFF
j_gene: TRBJ2-2; d_gene: .; abundance: .; v_gene: TRBV21-1; CDR3nt: TGTGCCAGCAGCATACGGGACGGCTGGGCCGGGGAGCTGTTTTTT; CDR3aa: CASSIRDGWAGELFF
j_gene: TRBJ1-5; d_gene: TRBD1; abundance: once; v_gene: TRBV18; CDR3nt: TGTGCCAGCTCACCACAGGGGGCGGGGAGCAATCAGCCCCAGCATTTT; CDR3aa: CASSPQGAGSNQPQHF
j_gene: TRBJ1-3; d_gene: .; abundance: .; v_gene: TRBV7-2; CDR3nt: TGTGCCAGCAGCCTCAGCGGGGGGGACACCATATATTTT; CDR3aa: CASSLSGGDTIYF
j_gene: TRBJ2-2; d_gene: .; abundance: .; v_gene: TRBV28; CDR3nt: TGTGCCACCCTTGGGGGGGCGCGGGACACCGGGGAGCTGTTTTTT; CDR3aa: CATLGGARDTGELFF
j_gene: TRBJ1-5; d_gene: TRBD1; abundance: .; v_gene: TRBV28; CDR3nt: TGTGCCAGCAGGAGCCCCCGACAGGGGGGAGATCAGCCCCAGCATTTT; CDR3aa: CASRSPRQGGDQPQHF
j_gene: TRBJ2-5; d_gene: .; abundance: .; v_gene: TRBV18; CDR3nt: TGTGCCAGCTCACAAGACAGAGGAGAGACCCAGTACTTC; CDR3aa: CASSQDRGETQYF
j_gene: TRBJ2-5; d_gene: .; abundance: .; v_gene: TRBV28; CDR3nt: TGTGCAAGTTGGATGGCAAACCAAGAGACCCAGTACTTC; CDR3aa: CASWMANQETQYF
j_gene: TRBJ2-1; d_gene: .; abundance: once; v_gene: TRBV7-2; CDR3nt: TGTGCCAGCAGTGAGTACCCCCGGGTTCACTCCTACAATGAGCAGTTCTTC; CDR3aa: CASSEYPRVHSYNEQFF
j_gene: TRBJ1-1; d_gene: .; abundance: .; v_gene: TRBV7-2; CDR3nt: TGTGCCAGCAGCTCCCAGGCGACCCGCATGAACACTGAAGCTTTCTTT; CDR3aa: CASSSQATRMNTEAFF
j_gene: TRBJ2-7; d_gene: TRBD1; abundance: .; v_gene: TRBV28; CDR3nt: TGTGCCAGCAGTTTCCCGGGACAGGGGGTCCGAGAGCAGTACTTC; CDR3aa: CASSFPGQGVREQYF
j_gene: TRBJ2-1; d_gene: .; abundance: .; v_gene: TRBV5-1; CDR3nt: TGCGCCAGCAGCTTTGAACCAGGGCTGAATGAGCAGTTCTTC; CDR3aa: CASSFEPGLNEQFF
j_gene: TRBJ1-1; d_gene: TRBD1; abundance: .; v_gene: TRBV6-1; CDR3nt: TGTGCCAGCAGTAGATTTCAGGGGGCTGAAGCTTTCTTT; CDR3aa: CASSRFQGAEAFF
j_gene: TRBJ2-1; d_gene: .; abundance: .; v_gene: TRBV27; CDR3nt: TGTGCCAGCAGTTTAGCCTTTTACAATGAGCAGTTCTTC; CDR3aa: CASSLAFYNEQFF
j_gene: TRBJ2-2; d_gene: .; abundance: .; v_gene: TRBV7-2; CDR3nt: TGTGCCAGCAGCTTGACGGCGGGGTACACCGGGGAGCTGTTTTTT; CDR3aa: CASSLTAGYTGELFF
j_gene: TRBJ1-5; d_gene: .; abundance: .; v_gene: TRBV4-3; CDR3nt: TGCGCCAGCAGCCAATTGACTGGGGTAGGACAGCCCCAGCATTTT; CDR3aa: CASSQLTGVGQPQHF
j_gene: TRBJ1-5; d_gene: .; abundance: .; v_gene: TRBV28; CDR3nt: TGTGCCAGCAGTTTATTTTCGTATCAGCCCCAGCATTTT; CDR3aa: CASSLFSYQPQHF
j_gene: TRBJ2-7; d_gene: .; abundance: .; v_gene: TRBV7-2; CDR3nt: TGTGCCAGCAGCTTAGGTGTCCACGAGCAGTACTTC; CDR3aa: CASSLGVHEQYF
j_gene: TRBJ2-7; d_gene: TRBD2; abundance: .; v_gene: TRBV14; CDR3nt: TGTGCCAGCAGCCAACAGCCAGCGGGAGGGCCGTACGAGCAGTACTTC; CDR3aa: CASSQQPAGGPYEQYF
j_gene: TRBJ2-7; d_gene: .; abundance: .; v_gene: TRBV6-6; CDR3nt: TGTGCCAGCAGTTACGGTGGGAGCACCTACGAGCAGTACTTC; CDR3aa: CASSYGGSTYEQYF
j_gene: TRBJ2-3; d_gene: .; abundance: .; v_gene: TRBV14; CDR3nt: TGTGCCAGCAGCCAAGCGAACTCGCAAACCACGCAGTATTTT; CDR3aa: CASSQANSQTTQYF
j_gene: TRBJ2-3; d_gene: TRBD2; abundance: .; v_gene: TRBV5-4; CDR3nt: TGTGCCAGCAGCACGGGACTAGCGGGAGTAGATACGCAGTATTTT; CDR3aa: CASSTGLAGVDTQYF
j_gene: TRBJ1-5; d_gene: TRBD1; abundance: .; v_gene: TRBV7-8; CDR3nt: TGTGCCAGCAGCCGGACAGGGGCTGGTCAGCCCCAGCATTTT; CDR3aa: CASSRTGAGQPQHF
j_gene: TRBJ2-2; d_gene: .; abundance: .; v_gene: TRBV13; CDR3nt: TGTGCCAGCAGAAACCAGAAGCGGAATTTCTTGGCCGGGGAGCTGTTTTTT; CDR3aa: CASRNQKRNFLAGELFF
j_gene: TRBJ2-3; d_gene: .; abundance: .; v_gene: TRBV29-1; CDR3nt: TGCAGCGTCCCTCAGGGCCCCACTGGAGATACGCAGTATTTT; CDR3aa: CSVPQGPTGDTQYF
j_gene: TRBJ2-1; d_gene: .; abundance: once; v_gene: TRBV4-2; CDR3nt: TGTGCCAGCAGCCAAGGGGCGCTTGGGGGGAATGAGCAGTTCTTC; CDR3aa: CASSQGALGGNEQFF
j_gene: TRBJ2-1; d_gene: .; abundance: .; v_gene: TRBV7-3; CDR3nt: TGTGCCAGCAGCTCCTCAAACTCCTACAATGAGCAGTTCTTC; CDR3aa: CASSSSNSYNEQFF
j_gene: TRBJ2-2; d_gene: TRBD2; abundance: .; v_gene: TRBV19; CDR3nt: TGTGCCAGTAGCCCAAGGGGACTAGGCGGGGAGCTGTTTTTT; CDR3aa: CASSPRGLGGELFF
j_gene: TRBJ2-5; d_gene: .; abundance: .; v_gene: TRBV15; CDR3nt: TGTGCCACCAGCAGAGATCCGAATTACCAAGAGACCCAGTACTTC; CDR3aa: CATSRDPNYQETQYF
j_gene: TRBJ1-5; d_gene: .; abundance: once; v_gene: TRBV6-6; CDR3nt: TGTGCCAGCAGTTACTCGACGGATCAGCCCCAGCATTTT; CDR3aa: CASSYSTDQPQHF
j_gene: TRBJ2-2; d_gene: TRBD2; abundance: .; v_gene: TRBV11-2; CDR3nt: TGTGCCAGCAGCCTGACTAGCGGGAGGGCGGCCGGGGAGCTGTTTTTT; CDR3aa: CASSLTSGRAAGELFF
j_gene: TRBJ1-1; d_gene: .; abundance: .; v_gene: TRBV5-1; CDR3nt: TGCGCCAGCAGGACCGCGGGGGCCCTCACTGAAGCTTTCTTT; CDR3aa: CASRTAGALTEAFF
j_gene: TRBJ1-3; d_gene: .; abundance: .; v_gene: TRBV28; CDR3nt: TGTGCCAGCAGTGCCCTTAGGAGCTCTGGAAACACCATATATTTT; CDR3aa: CASSALRSSGNTIYF
j_gene: TRBJ1-1; d_gene: .; abundance: once; v_gene: TRBV4-1; CDR3nt: TGCGCCAGCAGCCAGGGGACAAACGCGGGGTGGACTGAAGCTTTCTTT; CDR3aa: CASSQGTNAGWTEAFF
j_gene: TRBJ1-6; d_gene: .; abundance: .; v_gene: TRBV21-1; CDR3nt: TGTGCCAGCTGGACGGAAGATTCACCCCTCCACTTT; CDR3aa: CASWTEDSPLHF
j_gene: TRBJ1-1; d_gene: .; abundance: few; v_gene: TRBV5-4; CDR3nt: TGTGCCAGCACCAAGGAGAGGAACACTGAAGCTTTCTTT; CDR3aa: CASTKERNTEAFF
j_gene: TRBJ2-7; d_gene: TRBD1; abundance: .; v_gene: TRBV5-8; CDR3nt: TGTGCCAGCAGCTTGGGTGGACAGGGTCCGGCCGAGCAGTACTTC; CDR3aa: CASSLGGQGPAEQYF
j_gene: TRBJ1-5; d_gene: .; abundance: few; v_gene: TRBV19; CDR3nt: TGTGCCAGCGGGGTCTTGGTAAACCAGCCCCAGCATTTT; CDR3aa: CASGVLVNQPQHF
j_gene: TRBJ2-1; d_gene: .; abundance: .; v_gene: TRBV9; CDR3nt: TGTGCCAGCAGCGTAGAAGGCGGGCGGACAGTCTACAATGAGCAGTTCTTC; CDR3aa: CASSVEGGRTVYNEQFF
j_gene: TRBJ2-2; d_gene: TRBD1; abundance: .; v_gene: TRBV7-2; CDR3nt: TGTGCCAGCAGCTTAGTCGGACAGGGCACCGGGGAGCTGTTTTTT; CDR3aa: CASSLVGQGTGELFF
j_gene: TRBJ2-5; d_gene: TRBD2; abundance: .; v_gene: TRBV5-6; CDR3nt: TGTGCCAGCAGCTCTAGACTAGCGGGAGGGCCCGAGACCCAGTACTTC; CDR3aa: CASSSRLAGGPETQYF
j_gene: TRBJ1-2; d_gene: TRBD1; abundance: .; v_gene: TRBV18; CDR3nt: TGTGCCAGCTCACCATCGACAGGGGGCGGAGACTATGGCTACACCTTC; CDR3aa: CASSPSTGGGDYGYTF
j_gene: TRBJ2-2; d_gene: .; abundance: .; v_gene: TRBV5-1; CDR3nt: TGCGCCAGCAGCTTAGGGGACGGGGAGCTGTTTTTT; CDR3aa: CASSLGDGELFF
j_gene: TRBJ1-4; d_gene: TRBD1; abundance: .; v_gene: TRBV27; CDR3nt: TGTGCCAGCAGTTTCGCCGGGACAGATGAAAAACTGTTTTTT; CDR3aa: CASSFAGTDEKLFF
j_gene: TRBJ1-5; d_gene: .; abundance: .; v_gene: TRBV6-1; CDR3nt: TGTGCCAGCAGTGAAGCCGCGGGGCCAAATCAGCCCCAGCATTTT; CDR3aa: CASSEAAGPNQPQHF
j_gene: TRBJ1-5; d_gene: TRBD1; abundance: .; v_gene: TRBV19; CDR3nt: TGTGCCAGTAGTATAGTGACAGGGGGAGGCAATCAGCCCCAGCATTTT; CDR3aa: CASSIVTGGGNQPQHF
j_gene: TRBJ1-1; d_gene: .; abundance: .; v_gene: TRBV5-1; CDR3nt: TGCGCCAGCAGCTTGTTGGCAGGGCGGAACACTGAAGCTTTCTTT; CDR3aa: CASSLLAGRNTEAFF